These 26 T cell receptor beta chains were all obtained from the same sample, sequenced in a study of cytomegalovirus exposure and HLA in healthy donors. PCR primers comprised 60 Vbeta and 13 Jbeta primers. Measured with immunoSEQ multiplex PCR; TCRdb has only the in-frame clones, and not every one. The repertoire includes 150,000 to 200,000 clones, under 80% of them detected once, and roughly 2% sits in the top ten. The specimen was PBMCs. These receptors were obtained from a female donor in good health and CMV-seronegative.

This rearrangement joins TRBV5-5 to TRBJ2-7; a weak D match, TRBD1 (6 bases). The CDR3 consists of 15 residues. Germline values: CDR1 SGHKS, CDR2 YYEKEE (reference sequence). Trimming removed 0 bases at V and 4 bases at J, with 14 bases between. For the CDR3, the DNA is TGTGCCAGCAGCTTGGAGACAGGCCCTCGTTACGAGCAGTACTTC. It encodes CASSLETGPRYEQYF.

J is TRBJ2-1 and V is TRBV10-3, with D perhaps matching TRBD2 (6 bases). V was clipped by 4 bases and J by 10 bases, with 17 bases between them. The CDR3 spans 14 residues. CDR1 and CDR2 (germline): ENHRY, SYGVKD. The CDR3 DNA reads as TGTGCCATCAGTGGGGATTTAGCGGAGGGAGAGCAGTTCTTC. Translation: CAISGDLAEGEQFF.

The chain is built from TRBV20-1 and TRBJ2-1; a weak D match, TRBD1 (6 bases). V gave up 3 bases and J gave up 10 bases, with 10 bases separating them. The CDR3 is made up of 11 amino acids. Germline CDR1 DFQATT, CDR2 SNEGSKA (reference sequence). CDR3 bases: TGCAGTGCTAGGGGGGCGAAGGAGCAGTTCTTC. Amino acids: CSARGAKEQFF.

The chain recombines TRBV19 with TRBJ1-5; a weak D match, TRBD1 (5 bases). This CDR3 is 15 amino acids long. Trimming took 0 bases from V and 7 from J, leaving 13 bases between them. Germline V gene lookup returns CDR1 LNHDA and CDR2 SQIVND (reference sequence). The CDR3 DNA follows: TGTGCCAGTAGTATAGATGGGCAGGGTGGACAGCCCCAGCATTTT. It specifies CASSIDGQGGQPQHF.

This clone has more than one count but fewer than ten. The genes are TRBV29-1 and TRBJ2-2; D is undetermined. CDR1 is SQVTM and CDR2 is ANQGSEA in the germline V gene. CDR3 length equals 14 residues. V lost 1 base to trimming and J lost 4 bases, with 10 bases between them. CDR3 loop: CSVEVQESTGELFF. The CDR3 DNA is TGCAGCGTTGAAGTGCAGGAATCCACCGGGGAGCTGTTTTTT.

The V gene is TRBV6-5, the J gene TRBJ1-4, with D perhaps matching TRBD1 (5 bases). Germline CDR1 reads MNHEY; CDR2 reads SVGAGI. The V gene lost 2 bases and the J gene lost 8 bases, with 15 bases spanning the gap. This CDR3 contains 15 residues. CDR3 residues: CASSYTRALDEKLFF. DNA of the CDR3: TGTGCCAGCAGTTACACCAGGGCACTCGACGAAAAACTGTTTTTT.

This clone has only a few counts. This rearrangement joins TRBV21-1 to TRBJ2-5; the D call TRBD2 from the table was never checked on the DNA. TRBV21-1 is described as a pseudogene. This CDR3 spans 14 amino acids. The CDR3, as DNA: TGTGCCAGCAGCTCCCTAGCTAGCGGGGAGGCCCAGTACTTC. Translated: CASSSLASGEAQYF.

The chain links TRBV18 to TRBJ1-2, with D possibly TRBD1 on 5 matching bases. The V and J ends lost 5 bases and 1 base respectively, with 14 bases between them. CDR3 length equals 15 residues. Germline loops: CDR1 KGHSH, CDR2 LQKENI. CDR3 nucleotides: TGTGCCAGCTCAACGTCACGGGGGGATAACTATGGCTACACCTTC. It codes for CASSTSRGDNYGYTF.

The CDR3 region is CASSSTGQEKHGYTF. DNA of the CDR3: TGTGCCAGCAGCTCGACGGGACAGGAAAAACATGGCTACACCTTC. This chain uses TRBV13 with TRBJ1-2, with TRBD1 matching 8 bases. CDR1 is PRHDT, CDR2 FYEKMQ, per germline (reference sequence). V shed 4 bases and J 6 bases; nucleotides not matched to a gene: 10. The CDR3 length is 15 residues.

The chain carries TRBV10-3 and TRBJ1-1, with 8 bases that match TRBD1. J gave up 1 base and V 6 bases, and 4 bases lay outside the gene matches. The CDR3 is made up of 14 amino acids. Germline CDR1 is ENHRY and CDR2 is SYGVKD. The CDR3 loop is CAISLGQGNTEAFF. DNA of the CDR3: TGTGCCATCAGCCTCGGACAGGGGAACACTGAAGCTTTCTTT.

The chain recombines TRBV11-2 with TRBJ1-1, with D possibly TRBD1 on 6 matching bases. CDR1 is SGHAT, CDR2 FQNNGV, per germline. Trimming shortened V by 2 bases and J by 4 bases, and 14 bases separated the two germline ends. The CDR3 sequence is 15 residues long. The CDR3 DNA reads TGTGCCAGCAGCTTAAAGGCAGGGGAGAGCACTGAAGCTTTCTTT. Translated: CASSLKAGESTEAFF.

This chain joins TRBV10-3 and TRBJ1-1; a weak D match, TRBD1 (6 bases). V was shortened by 8 bases and J by 2 bases, with 18 bases between the two germline ends. The germline V gene has CDR1 ENHRY and CDR2 SYGVKD. The CDR3 is 15 residues long. This chain's CDR3 is CAIRLAGGPNTEAFF. DNA for the CDR3: TGTGCCATCCGATTAGCGGGGGGCCCAAACACTGAAGCTTTCTTT.

V gene TRBV9 combines with J gene TRBJ2-3; a weak D match, TRBD2 (6 bases). The CDR3 length is 16 residues. Deletions cut 4 bases from V and 3 bases from J, with 18 bases between. The germline V gene encodes CDR1 SGDLS and CDR2 YYNGEE. CDR3 sequence reads: CASSLGISGGTDTQYF. The CDR3 nucleotides read TGTGCCAGCAGCCTTGGAATTAGCGGAGGGACAGATACGCAGTATTTT. Full variable domain (outside the CDR3, taken from reference TRBV9 and TRBJ2-3): DSGVTQTPKHLITATGQRVTLRCSPRSGDLSVYWYQQSLDQGLQFLIQYYNGEERAKGNILERFSAQQFPDLHSELNLSSLELGDSALYFCASSLGISGGTDTQYFGPGTRLTVL.

The chain employs TRBV5-1 and TRBJ2-3, with D tentatively TRBD1 (7 bases). The V end lost 0 bases, the J end lost 3 bases, and 20 bases lay between the germline ends. The CDR3 runs to 18 residues. Germline V gives CDR1 SGHRS, CDR2 YFSETQ. CDR3 nucleotide sequence: TGCGCCAGCAGCTTGGCCCGGGGCGGGACAGCCCTTACAGATACGCAGTATTTT. Its protein is CASSLARGGTALTDTQYF.

V usage is TRBV7-9 and J usage is TRBJ2-1; 7 bases are shared with TRBD1. The CDR3 loop spans 17 amino acids. Trimming removed 3 bases from V and 8 bases from J; junction bases left unmatched: 16. The germline V gene encodes CDR1 SEHNR and CDR2 FQNEAQ (reference sequence). The CDR3 reads CASSFTYRGKAGDEQFF. The CDR3 region has the DNA TGTGCCAGCAGCTTTACTTACAGGGGAAAAGCAGGGGATGAGCAGTTCTTC.

This chain joins TRBV7-6 and TRBJ1-1; 7 positions match TRBD1. The CDR3 runs to 14 residues. Unmatched junction bases numbered 7, after V lost 3 bases and J lost 6 bases. The germline CDR1 and CDR2 sequences are SGHVS and FNYEAQ. CDR3 sequence (DNA): TGTGCCAGCAGCTTGGGACAGTGGAGTTCTGAAGCTTTCTTT. It specifies CASSLGQWSSEAFF.

This chain uses TRBV19 with TRBJ2-2, with 12 bases aligning to TRBD2. CDR1 is LNHDA and CDR2 is SQIVND in the germline V gene (reference sequence). The V and J ends lost 3 bases and 5 bases, in that order; junction bases with no gene match: 1. This CDR3 has 15 amino acids. The DNA of the CDR3 is TGTGCCAGTAGTATCGGACTAGCGGGAACCGGGGAGCTGTTTTTT. It encodes CASSIGLAGTGELFF.

The chain couples TRBV5-6 to TRBJ2-7; D unclear. Germline assignment: CDR1 SGHDT and CDR2 YYEEEE. Trimming took 4 bases from V and 2 from J, leaving 10 bases between them. CDR3 size: 13 residues. The CDR3 DNA follows: TGTGCCAGCAGCCTCCTTACAACCTACGAGCAGTACTTC. This translates into CASSLLTTYEQYF.

The chain uses TRBV7-8 and TRBJ1-4, with 8 nucleotides matching TRBD1. The V segment lost 6 bases and the J segment 3 bases; nucleotides outside the gene matches: 6. CDR1 and CDR2 (germline): SGHVS, FQNEAQ. The CDR3 sequence is 15 residues long. Here the CDR3 reads CASSFSGGPNEKLFF. The CDR3 DNA reads as TGTGCCAGCAGTTTTTCAGGGGGCCCTAATGAAAAACTGTTTTTT.

The rearrangement joins TRBV9 to TRBJ2-7; D is undetermined. Looked up from germline, CDR1 is SGDLS and CDR2 is YYNGEE. The CDR3 has 15 amino acids. Deletions cut 3 bases from V and 3 bases from J, with 16 bases between. This CDR3 reads CASSASTGWSYEQYF. The CDR3, as DNA: TGTGCCAGCAGCGCCTCCACTGGCTGGAGCTACGAGCAGTACTTC.

The chain has TRBV30 and TRBJ2-4, with TRBD2 identical over 8 bases. The CDR3 contains 14 residues. V trimming: 0 bases; J trimming: 10 bases; junction bases outside the gene matches: 8. From germline, CDR1 is GTSNPN and CDR2 SVGIG (reference sequence). The CDR3 sequence: CAWSVKAGGPIQYF. CDR3 sequence (DNA): TGTGCCTGGAGTGTAAAGGCGGGGGGCCCAATTCAGTACTTC.

CDR3 residues: CASSGGTAYYGYTF. The CDR3 nucleotides are TGTGCCAGTAGTGGAGGGACAGCTTACTATGGCTACACCTTC. The V and J genes are TRBV19 and TRBJ1-2; TRBD1 matches at 7 bases. The V and J ends lost 5 bases and 3 bases, in that order; junction bases with no gene match: 6. The CDR3 totals 14 residues. The germline CDR1 and CDR2 sequences are LNHDA and SQIVND (reference sequence).

This chain connects TRBV9 to TRBJ2-1, with 9 bases identical to TRBD1. The junction had 7 bases not matched to a gene; V was cut back by 5 bases and J by 1 base. Germline lookup yields CDR1 SGDLS and CDR2 YYNGEE. This CDR3 region has 16 residues. Here the CDR3 DNA reads TGTGCCAGCAGTAACGATGGGACAGGGTCCTACAATGAGCAGTTCTTC. It yields the protein CASSNDGTGSYNEQFF.

The chain is built from TRBV30 and TRBJ2-1; 8 positions agree with TRBD1. The trim removed 0 bases at V and 7 bases at J, leaving 17 bases unmatched. The CDR3 is 18 amino acids. CDR1 is GTSNPN and CDR2 is SVGIG in the germline V gene (reference sequence). Written as DNA, the CDR3 is TGTGCCTGGAGTGTACCCGCGGGGACAGGAGTCCGTGGGAATGAGCAGTTCTTC. Its translation is CAWSVPAGTGVRGNEQFF.

The CDR3 protein is CASAKGQGAYEQYF. Here the CDR3 DNA reads TGTGCTAGTGCCAAGGGACAGGGGGCCTACGAGCAGTACTTC. The chain couples TRBV12-5 to TRBJ2-7; 11 positions agree with TRBD1. There are 14 residues in the CDR3. CDR1 is LGHNT and CDR2 is FRNRAP in the germline V gene. V dropped 7 bases and J dropped 2; count of bases not matched to a gene: 4.

This chain joins TRBV18 and TRBJ1-2; 8 bases align to TRBD1. CDR1 and CDR2 (germline): KGHSH, LQKENI. V lost 6 bases and J lost 2; bases outside the gene matches: 8. This CDR3 is 15 amino acids long. CDR3 DNA: TGTGCCAGCTCGCTTGGACAGGGTGGGAACTATGGCTACACCTTC. This codes for CASSLGQGGNYGYTF.